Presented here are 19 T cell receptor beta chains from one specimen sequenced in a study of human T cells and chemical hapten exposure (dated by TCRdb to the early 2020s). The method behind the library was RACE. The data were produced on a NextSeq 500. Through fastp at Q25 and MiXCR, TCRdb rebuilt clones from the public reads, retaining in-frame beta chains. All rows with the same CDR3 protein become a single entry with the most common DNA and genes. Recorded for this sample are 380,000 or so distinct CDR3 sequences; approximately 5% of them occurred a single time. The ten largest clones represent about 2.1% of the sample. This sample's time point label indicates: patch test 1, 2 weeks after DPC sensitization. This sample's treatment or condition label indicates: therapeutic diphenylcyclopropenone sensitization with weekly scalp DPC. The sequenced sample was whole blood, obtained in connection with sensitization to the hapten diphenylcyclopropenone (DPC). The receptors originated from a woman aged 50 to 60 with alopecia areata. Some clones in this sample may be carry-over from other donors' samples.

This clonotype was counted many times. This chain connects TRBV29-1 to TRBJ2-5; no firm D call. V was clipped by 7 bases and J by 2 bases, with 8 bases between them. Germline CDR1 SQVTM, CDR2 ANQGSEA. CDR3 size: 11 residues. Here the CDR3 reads CSASPQETQYF. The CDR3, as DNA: TGCAGCGCCTCTCCGCAAGAGACCCAGTACTTC.

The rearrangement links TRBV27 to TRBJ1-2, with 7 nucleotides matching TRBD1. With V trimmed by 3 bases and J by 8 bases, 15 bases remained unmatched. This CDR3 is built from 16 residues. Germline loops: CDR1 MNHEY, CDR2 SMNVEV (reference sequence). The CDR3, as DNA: TGTGCCAGCAGTTTGTTCCCGGCCAGGGGGAGAAAAGGCTACACCTTC. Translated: CASSLFPARGRKGYTF.

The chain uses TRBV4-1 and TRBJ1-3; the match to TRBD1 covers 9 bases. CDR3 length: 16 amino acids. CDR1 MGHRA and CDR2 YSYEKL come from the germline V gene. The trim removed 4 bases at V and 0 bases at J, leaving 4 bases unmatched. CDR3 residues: CASSRGQGLSGNTIYF. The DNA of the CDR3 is TGCGCCAGCAGCCGGGGACAGGGTCTCTCTGGAAACACCATATATTTT.

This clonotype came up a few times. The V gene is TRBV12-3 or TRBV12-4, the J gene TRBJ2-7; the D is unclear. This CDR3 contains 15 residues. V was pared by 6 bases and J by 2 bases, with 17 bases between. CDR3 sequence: CASRINGQAAYEQYF. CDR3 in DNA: TGTGCCAGCAGGATTAACGGGCAGGCAGCCTACGAGCAGTACTTC.

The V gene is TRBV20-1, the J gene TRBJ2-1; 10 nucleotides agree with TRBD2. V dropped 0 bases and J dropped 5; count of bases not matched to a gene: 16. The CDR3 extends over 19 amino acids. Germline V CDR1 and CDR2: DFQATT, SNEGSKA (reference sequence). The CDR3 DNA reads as TGCAGTGCTAGAGATCTAAGGCTAGCGGGGGTGATAATGGACAATGAGCAGTTCTTC. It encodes CSARDLRLAGVIMDNEQFF.

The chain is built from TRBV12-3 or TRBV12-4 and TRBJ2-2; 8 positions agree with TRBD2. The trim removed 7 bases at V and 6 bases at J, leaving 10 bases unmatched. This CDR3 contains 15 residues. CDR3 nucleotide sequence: TGTGCCAGCACCGTTCCGGGACTAGGGGCCGGGGAGCTGTTTTTT. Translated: CASTVPGLGAGELFF.

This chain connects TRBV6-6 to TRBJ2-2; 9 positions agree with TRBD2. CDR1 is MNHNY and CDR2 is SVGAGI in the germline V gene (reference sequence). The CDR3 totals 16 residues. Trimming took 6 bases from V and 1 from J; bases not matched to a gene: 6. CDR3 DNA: TGTGCCAGCAGCCTGGGCGGGAGGGGGAACACCGGGGAGCTGTTTTTT. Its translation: CASSLGGRGNTGELFF.

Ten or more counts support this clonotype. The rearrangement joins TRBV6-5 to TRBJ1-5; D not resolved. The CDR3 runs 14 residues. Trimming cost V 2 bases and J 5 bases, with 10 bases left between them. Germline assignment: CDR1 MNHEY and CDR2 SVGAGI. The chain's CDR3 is CASSYRALYQPQHF. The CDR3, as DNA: TGTGCCAGCAGTTACCGGGCCCTTTATCAGCCCCAGCATTTT.

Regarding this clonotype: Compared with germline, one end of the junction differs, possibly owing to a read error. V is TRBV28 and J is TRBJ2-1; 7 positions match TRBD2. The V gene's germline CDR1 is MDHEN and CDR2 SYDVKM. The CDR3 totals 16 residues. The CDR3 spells CTSSTTGRESYNEQFF. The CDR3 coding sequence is TGTACCAGCAGTACCACGGGGCGGGAGTCCTACAATGAGCAGTTCTTC.

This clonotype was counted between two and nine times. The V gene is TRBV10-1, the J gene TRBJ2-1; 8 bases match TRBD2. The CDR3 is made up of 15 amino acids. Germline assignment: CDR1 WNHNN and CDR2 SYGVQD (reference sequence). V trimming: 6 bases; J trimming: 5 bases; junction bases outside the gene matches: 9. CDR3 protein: CASSPRTSRNNEQFF. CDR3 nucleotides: TGCGCCAGCAGCCCCAGGACTAGCAGAAACAATGAGCAGTTCTTC.

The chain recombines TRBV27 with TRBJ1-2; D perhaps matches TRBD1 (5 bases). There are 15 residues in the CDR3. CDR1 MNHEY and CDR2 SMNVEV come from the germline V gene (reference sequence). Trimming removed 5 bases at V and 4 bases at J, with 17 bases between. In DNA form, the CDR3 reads TGTGCCAGCAGTCCGCTAGAAGGGGCGAGCTATGGCTACACCTTC. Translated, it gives CASSPLEGASYGYTF.

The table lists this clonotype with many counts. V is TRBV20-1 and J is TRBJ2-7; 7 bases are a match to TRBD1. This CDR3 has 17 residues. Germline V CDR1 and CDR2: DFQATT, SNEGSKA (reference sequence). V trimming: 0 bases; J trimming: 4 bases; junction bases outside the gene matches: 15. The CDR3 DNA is TGCAGTGCTAGAGATTGGGGACAGCGTGGGATCATATACGAGCAGTACTTC. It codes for CSARDWGQRGIIYEQYF.

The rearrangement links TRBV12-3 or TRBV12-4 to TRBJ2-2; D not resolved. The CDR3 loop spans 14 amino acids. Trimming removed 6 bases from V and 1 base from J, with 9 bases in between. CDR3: CASRPTLNTGELFF. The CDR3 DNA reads TGTGCCAGCAGGCCAACTCTGAACACCGGGGAGCTGTTTTTT.

The CDR3 reads CSANPGQGAAYEQYF. The DNA for the CDR3 is TGCAGTGCTAATCCGGGACAGGGGGCAGCCTACGAGCAGTACTTC. The genes are TRBV20-1 and TRBJ2-7; 12 bases fit TRBD1. The germline CDR1 and CDR2 sequences are DFQATT and SNEGSKA (reference sequence). This CDR3 spans 15 amino acids. J was trimmed by 2 bases and V by 4 bases; bases with no gene match: 6.

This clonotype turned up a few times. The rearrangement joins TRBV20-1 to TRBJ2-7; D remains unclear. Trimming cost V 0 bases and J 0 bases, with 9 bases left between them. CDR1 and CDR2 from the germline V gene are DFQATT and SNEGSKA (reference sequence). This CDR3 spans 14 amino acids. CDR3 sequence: CSARDLQSSYEQYF. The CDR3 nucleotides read TGCAGTGCTAGAGATCTGCAGAGCTCCTACGAGCAGTACTTC.

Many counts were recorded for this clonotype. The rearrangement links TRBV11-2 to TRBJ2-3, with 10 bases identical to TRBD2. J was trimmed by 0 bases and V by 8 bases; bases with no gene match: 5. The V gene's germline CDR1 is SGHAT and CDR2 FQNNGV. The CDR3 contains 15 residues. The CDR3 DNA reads TGTGCCAGCGGAACTAGCGGGGCTAGCACAGATACGCAGTATTTT. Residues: CASGTSGASTDTQYF.

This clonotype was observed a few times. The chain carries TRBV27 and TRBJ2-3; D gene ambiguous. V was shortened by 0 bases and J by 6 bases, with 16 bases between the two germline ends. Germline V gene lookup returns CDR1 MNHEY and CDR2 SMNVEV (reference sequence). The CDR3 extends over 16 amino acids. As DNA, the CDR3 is TGTGCCAGCAGTTTATCCCCGGGTCCGGCCCTTGATACGCAGTATTTT. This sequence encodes CASSLSPGPALDTQYF.

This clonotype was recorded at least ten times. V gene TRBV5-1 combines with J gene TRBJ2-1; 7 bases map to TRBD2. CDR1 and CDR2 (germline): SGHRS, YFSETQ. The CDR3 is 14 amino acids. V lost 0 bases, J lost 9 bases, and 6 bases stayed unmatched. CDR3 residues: CASSLARETGEQFF. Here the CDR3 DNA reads TGCGCCAGCAGCTTGGCGCGGGAGACGGGTGAGCAGTTCTTC. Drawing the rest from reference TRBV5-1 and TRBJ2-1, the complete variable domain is KAGVTQTPRYLIKTRGQQVTLSCSPISGHRSVSWYQQTPGQGLQFLFEYFSETQRNKGNFPGRFSGRQFSNSRSEMNVSTLELGDSALYLCASSLARETGEQFFGPGTRLTVL.

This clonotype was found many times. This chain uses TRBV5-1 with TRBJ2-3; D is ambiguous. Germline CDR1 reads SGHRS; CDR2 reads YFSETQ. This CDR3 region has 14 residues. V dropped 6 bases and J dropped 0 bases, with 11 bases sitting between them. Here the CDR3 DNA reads TGCGCCAGCAACGACCGGGCTAGCACAGATACGCAGTATTTT. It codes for CASNDRASTDTQYF.